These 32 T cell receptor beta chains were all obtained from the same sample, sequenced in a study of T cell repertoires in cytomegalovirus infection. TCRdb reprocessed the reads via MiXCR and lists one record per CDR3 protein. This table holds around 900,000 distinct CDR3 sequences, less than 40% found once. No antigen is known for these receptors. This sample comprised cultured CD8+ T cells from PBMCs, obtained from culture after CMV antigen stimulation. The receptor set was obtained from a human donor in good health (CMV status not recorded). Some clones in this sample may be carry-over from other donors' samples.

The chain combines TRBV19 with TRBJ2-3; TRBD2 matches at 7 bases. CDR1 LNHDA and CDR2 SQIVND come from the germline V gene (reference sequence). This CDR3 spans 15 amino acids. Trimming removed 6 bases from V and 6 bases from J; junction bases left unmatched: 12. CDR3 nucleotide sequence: TGTGCCAGTAGCCGTCGAGGGACTAATTATGATACGCAGTATTTT. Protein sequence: CASSRRGTNYDTQYF.

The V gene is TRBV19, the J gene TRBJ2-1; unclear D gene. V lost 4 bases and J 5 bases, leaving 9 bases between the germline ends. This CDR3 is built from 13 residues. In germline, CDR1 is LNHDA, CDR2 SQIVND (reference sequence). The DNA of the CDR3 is TGTGCCAGTAGTACTCACACCAACAATGAGCAGTTCTTC. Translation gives CASSTHTNNEQFF.

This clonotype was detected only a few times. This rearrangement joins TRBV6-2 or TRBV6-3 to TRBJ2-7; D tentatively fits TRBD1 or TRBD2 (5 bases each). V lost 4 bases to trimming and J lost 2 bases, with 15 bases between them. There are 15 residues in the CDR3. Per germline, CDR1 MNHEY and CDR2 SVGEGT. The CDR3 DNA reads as TGTGCCAGCAGTTTGGGACCACAATATGCCTACGAGCAGTACTTC. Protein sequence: CASSLGPQYAYEQYF.

DNA for the CDR3: TGTGCCAGCAGTTATATTCGGGGGGACCCTTATGGCTACACCTTC. It translates to CASSYIRGDPYGYTF. This chain joins TRBV6-6 and TRBJ1-2; tentatively, D is TRBD1 (5 bases). Germline V gives CDR1 MNHNY, CDR2 SVGAGI (reference sequence). Trimming took off 3 bases at V and 5 bases at J, with 16 bases between the two ends. The CDR3 spans 15 residues.

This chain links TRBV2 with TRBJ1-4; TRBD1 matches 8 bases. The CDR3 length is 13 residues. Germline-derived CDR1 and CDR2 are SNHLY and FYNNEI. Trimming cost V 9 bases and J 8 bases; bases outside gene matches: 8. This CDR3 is CASSNRGREKLFF. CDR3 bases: TGTGCCAGTTCTAACAGGGGGAGGGAAAAACTGTTTTTT.

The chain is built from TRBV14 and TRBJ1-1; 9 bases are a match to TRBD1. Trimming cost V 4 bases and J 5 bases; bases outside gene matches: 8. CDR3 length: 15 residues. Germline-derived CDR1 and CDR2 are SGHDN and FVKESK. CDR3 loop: CASSRGTGRKTEAFF. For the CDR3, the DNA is TGTGCCAGCAGCCGGGGGACAGGGAGGAAGACTGAAGCTTTCTTT.

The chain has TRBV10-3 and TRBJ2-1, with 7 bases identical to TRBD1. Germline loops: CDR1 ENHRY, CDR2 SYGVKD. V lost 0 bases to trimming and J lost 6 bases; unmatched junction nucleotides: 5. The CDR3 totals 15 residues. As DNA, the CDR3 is TGTGCCATCAGTGAGTCAGGGGGCACGGGCAATGAGCAGTTCTTC. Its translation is CAISESGGTGNEQFF.

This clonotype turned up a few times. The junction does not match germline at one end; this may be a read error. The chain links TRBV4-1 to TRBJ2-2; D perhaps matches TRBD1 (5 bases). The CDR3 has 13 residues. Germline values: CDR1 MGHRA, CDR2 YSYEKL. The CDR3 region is CASSQGYTGELFF. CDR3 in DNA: TGTGCCAGCAGTCAGGGTTACACCGGGGAGCTGTTTTTT.

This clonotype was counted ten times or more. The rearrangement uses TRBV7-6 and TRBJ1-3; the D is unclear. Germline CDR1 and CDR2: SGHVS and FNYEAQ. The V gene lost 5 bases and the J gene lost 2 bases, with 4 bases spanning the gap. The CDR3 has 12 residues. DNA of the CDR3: TGTGCCAGCAGCAACACTGGAAACACCATATATTTT. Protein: CASSNTGNTIYF.

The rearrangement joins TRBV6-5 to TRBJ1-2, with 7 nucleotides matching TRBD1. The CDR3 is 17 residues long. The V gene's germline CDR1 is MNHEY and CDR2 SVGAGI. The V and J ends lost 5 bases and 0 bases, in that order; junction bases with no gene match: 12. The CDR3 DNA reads TGTGCCAGCAGTCAACCCCGACAGGGCCACGCTAACTATGGCTACACCTTC. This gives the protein CASSQPRQGHANYGYTF.

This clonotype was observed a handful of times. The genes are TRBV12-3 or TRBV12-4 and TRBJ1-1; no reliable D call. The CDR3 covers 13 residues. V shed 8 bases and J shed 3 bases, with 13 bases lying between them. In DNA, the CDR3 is TGTGCCAGCGGGCGGCGGGGAGACACTGAAGCTTTCTTT. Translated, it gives CASGRRGDTEAFF.

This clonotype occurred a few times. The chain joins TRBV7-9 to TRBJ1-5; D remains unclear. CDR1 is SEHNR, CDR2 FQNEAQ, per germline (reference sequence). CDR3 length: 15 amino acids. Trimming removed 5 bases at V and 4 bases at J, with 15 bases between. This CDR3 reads CASSHAVTGNQPQHF. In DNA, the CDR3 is TGTGCCAGCAGCCACGCAGTCACGGGTAATCAGCCCCAGCATTTT.

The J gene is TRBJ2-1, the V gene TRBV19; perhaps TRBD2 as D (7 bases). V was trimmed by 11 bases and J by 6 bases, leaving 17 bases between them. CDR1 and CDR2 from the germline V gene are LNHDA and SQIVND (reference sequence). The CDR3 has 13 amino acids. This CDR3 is CARRGGGGNEQFF. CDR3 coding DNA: TGTGCCCGCCGAGGGGGGGGAGGCAATGAGCAGTTCTTC. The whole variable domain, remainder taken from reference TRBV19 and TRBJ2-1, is DGGITQSPKYLFRKEGQNVTLSCEQNLNHDAMYWYRQDPGQGLRLIYYSQIVNDFQKGDIAEGYSVSREKKESFPLTVTSAQKNPTAFYLCARRGGGGNEQFFGPGTRLTVL.

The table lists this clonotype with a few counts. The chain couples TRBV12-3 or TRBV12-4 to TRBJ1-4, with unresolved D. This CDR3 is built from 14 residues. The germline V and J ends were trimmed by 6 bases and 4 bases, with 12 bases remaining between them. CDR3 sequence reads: CASSSNGRNEKLFF. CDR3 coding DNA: TGTGCCAGCAGCTCAAATGGCCGTAATGAAAAACTGTTTTTT.

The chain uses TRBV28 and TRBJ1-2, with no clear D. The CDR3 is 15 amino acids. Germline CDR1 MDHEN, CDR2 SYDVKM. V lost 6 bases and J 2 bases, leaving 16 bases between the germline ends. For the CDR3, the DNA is TGTGCCAGCAGCCCCCGGGAGGACGGGAACTATGGCTACACCTTC. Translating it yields CASSPREDGNYGYTF.

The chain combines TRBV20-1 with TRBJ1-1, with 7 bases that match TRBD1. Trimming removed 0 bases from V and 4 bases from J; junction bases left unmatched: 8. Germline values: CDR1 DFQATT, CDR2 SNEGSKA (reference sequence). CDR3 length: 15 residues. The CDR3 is CSARDIPGGTTEAFF. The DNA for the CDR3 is TGCAGTGCTAGAGATATCCCAGGGGGGACCACTGAAGCTTTCTTT.

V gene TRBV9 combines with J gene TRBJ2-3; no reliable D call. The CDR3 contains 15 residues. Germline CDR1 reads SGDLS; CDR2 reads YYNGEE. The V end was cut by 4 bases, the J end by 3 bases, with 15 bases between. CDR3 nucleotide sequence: TGTGCCAGCAGCCCCTCCGAGCGTTCGACAGATACGCAGTATTTT. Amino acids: CASSPSERSTDTQYF.

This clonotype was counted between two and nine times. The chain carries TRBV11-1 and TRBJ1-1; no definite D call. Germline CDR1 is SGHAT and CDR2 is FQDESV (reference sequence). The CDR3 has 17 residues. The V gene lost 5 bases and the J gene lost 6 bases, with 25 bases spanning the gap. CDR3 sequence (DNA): TGTGCCAGCAGCCAATATACGGTCCACCCGGCTGCGGCTGAAGCTTTCTTT. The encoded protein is CASSQYTVHPAAAEAFF.

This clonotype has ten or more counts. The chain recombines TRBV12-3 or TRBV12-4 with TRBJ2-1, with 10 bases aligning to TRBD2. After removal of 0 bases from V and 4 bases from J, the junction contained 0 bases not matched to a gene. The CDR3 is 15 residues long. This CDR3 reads CASSLASGGYNEQFF. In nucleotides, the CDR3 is TGTGCCAGCAGTTTAGCTAGCGGGGGGTACAATGAGCAGTTCTTC.

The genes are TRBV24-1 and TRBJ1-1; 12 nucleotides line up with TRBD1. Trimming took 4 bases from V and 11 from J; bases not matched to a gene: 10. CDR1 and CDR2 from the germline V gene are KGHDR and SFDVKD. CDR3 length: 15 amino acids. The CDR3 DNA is TGTGCCACCAGTGAAACCGGGACAGGGGGCTTTGAGGCTTTCTTT. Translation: CATSETGTGGFEAFF.

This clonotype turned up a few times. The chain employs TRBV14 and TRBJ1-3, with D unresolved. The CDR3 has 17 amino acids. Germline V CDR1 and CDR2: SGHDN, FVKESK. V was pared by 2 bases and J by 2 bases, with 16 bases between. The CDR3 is CASSQYQVPSTGNTIYF. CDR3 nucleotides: TGTGCCAGCAGCCAATATCAAGTTCCGAGCACTGGAAACACCATATATTTT.

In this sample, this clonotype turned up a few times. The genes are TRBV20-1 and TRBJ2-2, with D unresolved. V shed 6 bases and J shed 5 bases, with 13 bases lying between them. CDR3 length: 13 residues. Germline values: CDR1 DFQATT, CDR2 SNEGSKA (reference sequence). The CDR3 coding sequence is TGCAGTGCCCTACTCACCCGAACCGGGGAGCTGTTTTTT. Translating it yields CSALLTRTGELFF.

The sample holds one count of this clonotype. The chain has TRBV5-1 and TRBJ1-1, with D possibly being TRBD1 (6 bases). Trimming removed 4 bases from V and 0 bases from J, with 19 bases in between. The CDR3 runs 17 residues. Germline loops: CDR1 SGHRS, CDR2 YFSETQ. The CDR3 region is CASSIGTQGTLNTEAFF. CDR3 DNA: TGCGCCAGCAGCATTGGCACCCAGGGGACCTTGAACACTGAAGCTTTCTTT.

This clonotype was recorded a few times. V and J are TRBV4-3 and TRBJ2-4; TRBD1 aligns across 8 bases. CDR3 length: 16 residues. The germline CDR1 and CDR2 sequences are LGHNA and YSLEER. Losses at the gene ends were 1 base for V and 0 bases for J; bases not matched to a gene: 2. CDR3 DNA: TGCGCCAGCAGCCAAGGGACAGGGTCAGCCAAAAACATTCAGTACTTC. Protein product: CASSQGTGSAKNIQYF.

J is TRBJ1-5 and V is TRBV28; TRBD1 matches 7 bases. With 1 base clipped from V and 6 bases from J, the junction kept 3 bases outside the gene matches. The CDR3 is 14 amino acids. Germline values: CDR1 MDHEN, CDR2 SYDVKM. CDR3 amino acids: CASSLSGGAQPQHF. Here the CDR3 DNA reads TGTGCCAGCAGTTTATCAGGGGGGGCTCAGCCCCAGCATTTT.

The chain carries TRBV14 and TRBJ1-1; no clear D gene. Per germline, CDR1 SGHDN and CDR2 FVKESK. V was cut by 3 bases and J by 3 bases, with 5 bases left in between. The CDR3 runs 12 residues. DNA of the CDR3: TGTGCCAGCAGCCACGGATACACTGAAGCTTTCTTT. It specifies CASSHGYTEAFF.

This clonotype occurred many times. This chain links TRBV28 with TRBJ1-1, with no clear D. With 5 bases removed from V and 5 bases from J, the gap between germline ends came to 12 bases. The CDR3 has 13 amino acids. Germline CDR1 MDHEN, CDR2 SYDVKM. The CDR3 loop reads CASSTTGLTEAFF. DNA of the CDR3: TGTGCCAGCAGTACTACGGGTTTGACTGAAGCTTTCTTT.

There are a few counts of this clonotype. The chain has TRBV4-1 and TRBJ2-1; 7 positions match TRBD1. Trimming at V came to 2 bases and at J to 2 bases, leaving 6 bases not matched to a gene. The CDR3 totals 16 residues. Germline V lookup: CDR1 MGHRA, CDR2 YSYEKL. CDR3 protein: CASSQYGQVTYNEQFF. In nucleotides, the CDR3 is TGCGCCAGCAGCCAATACGGACAGGTAACCTACAATGAGCAGTTCTTC.

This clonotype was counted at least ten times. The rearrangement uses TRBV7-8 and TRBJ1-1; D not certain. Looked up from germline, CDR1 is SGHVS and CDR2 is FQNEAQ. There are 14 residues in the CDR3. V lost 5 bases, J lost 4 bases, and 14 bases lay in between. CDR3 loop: CASSAKSLVTEAFF. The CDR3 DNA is TGTGCCAGCAGCGCGAAATCACTGGTCACTGAAGCTTTCTTT.

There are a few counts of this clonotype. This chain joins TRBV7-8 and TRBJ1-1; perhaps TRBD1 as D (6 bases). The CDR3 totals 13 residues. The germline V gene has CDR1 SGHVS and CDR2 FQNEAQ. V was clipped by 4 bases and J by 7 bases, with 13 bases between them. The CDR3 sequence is CASSSIQGIEAFF. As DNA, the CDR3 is TGTGCCAGCAGCTCGATCCAGGGGATTGAAGCTTTCTTT. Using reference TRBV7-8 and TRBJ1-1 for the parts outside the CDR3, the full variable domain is GAGVSQSPRYKVAKRGQDVALRCDPISGHVSLFWYQQALGQGPEFLTYFQNEAQLDKSGLPSDRFFAERPEGSVSTLKIQRTQQEDSAVYLCASSSIQGIEAFFGQGTRLTVV.

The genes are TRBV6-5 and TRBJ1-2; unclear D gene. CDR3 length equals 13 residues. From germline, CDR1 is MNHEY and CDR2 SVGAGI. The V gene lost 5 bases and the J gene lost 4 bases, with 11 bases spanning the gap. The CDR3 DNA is TGTGCCAGCAGTGGGCCCGGCGGCTATGGCTACACCTTC. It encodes CASSGPGGYGYTF.

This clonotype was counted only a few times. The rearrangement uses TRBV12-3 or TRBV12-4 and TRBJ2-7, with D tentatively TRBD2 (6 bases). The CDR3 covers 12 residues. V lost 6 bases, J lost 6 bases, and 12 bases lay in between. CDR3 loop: CASSPGRLEQYF. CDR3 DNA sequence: TGTGCCAGCAGCCCGGGGAGGCTCGAGCAGTACTTC.